This TCR beta chain was recorded in a study of OX40 agonist ivuxolimab in advanced cancers. This clone was picked up one time. Germline loops: CDR1 SNHLY, CDR2 FYNNEI. The CDR3 extends over 16 amino acids. Trimming took 0 bases from V and 4 from J; bases not matched to a gene: 7. This table comes from immunoSEQ multiplex PCR, and its TCRdb copy is limited to in-frame clones, with some not included. The table includes about 50,000 clones, over 85% detected once. This TCR was recovered from an adult with an advanced solid tumor such as melanoma, head and neck, liver or kidney cancer. The chain is built from TRBV2 and TRBJ2-7; 9 nucleotides line up with TRBD2. The sequenced sample was CD4+ or CD8+ T cells sorted from blood, obtained in a trial of the OX40 agonist ivuxolimab. This CDR3 reads CASSEALGAGGYEQYF. In DNA form, the CDR3 reads TGTGCCAGCAGTGAAGCTCTTGGAGCGGGAGGTTACGAGCAGTACTTC.